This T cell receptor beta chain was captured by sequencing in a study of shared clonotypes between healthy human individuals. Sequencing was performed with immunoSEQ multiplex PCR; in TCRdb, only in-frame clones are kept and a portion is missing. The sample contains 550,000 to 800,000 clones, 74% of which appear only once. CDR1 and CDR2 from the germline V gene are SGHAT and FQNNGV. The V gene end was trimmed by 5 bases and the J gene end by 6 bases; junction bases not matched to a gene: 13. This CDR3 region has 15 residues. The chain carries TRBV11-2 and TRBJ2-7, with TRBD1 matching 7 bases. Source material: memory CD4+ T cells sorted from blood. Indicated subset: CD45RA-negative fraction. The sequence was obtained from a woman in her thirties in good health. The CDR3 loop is CASSRDTTGRAEQYF. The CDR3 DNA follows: TGTGCCAGCAGCCGCGACACGACAGGGCGGGCCGAGCAGTACTTC.